The 19 T cell receptor beta chains in this list originate from one sample, sequenced in a study of T cells in women clearing cervical HPV infection. Using immunoSEQ multiplex PCR, the repertoire was profiled, and TCRdb retains in-frame clones only, with some absent. Its clone listing holds approximately 33,000 clones. Sample: blood buffy coat. These receptor sequences come from a woman between 18 and 69 years old with a cervical HPV16 infection that either progressed to CIN3+ or cleared (not recorded which).

As for this clone: The read terminates 3 residues before the CDR3 end, so the remaining end is supplied by the germline J gene. The rearrangement uses TRBV7-9 and TRBJ2-2; no reliable D call. The CDR3 loop spans 15 amino acids. The germline CDR1 and CDR2 sequences are SEHNR and FQNEAQ (reference sequence). The covered CDR3 bases are TGTGCCAGCAGCTTAGGGTGGCTGATTCTTGAAAAG. Its protein product is CASSLGWLILEK. The complete CDR3 reads CASSLGWLILEKLFF.

For this clone: The CDR3 end is not reached by the read, which stops 3 residues before it; the germline J gene fills it in. The chain recombines TRBV12-3 or TRBV12-4 with TRBJ2-3; 13 bases agree with TRBD2. CDR3 length: 13 amino acids. This chain's CDR3 is CASSGLAGVTQYF. The part of the CDR3 DNA that was read is TGTGCCAGCAGCGGACTAGCGGGGGTGACG.

Notes on this clone: The sequenced fragment ends 3 residues before the CDR3 boundary, so the rest is inferred from the germline J gene. The chain joins TRBV20-1 to TRBJ2-5; 8 bases align to TRBD1. This CDR3 has 13 amino acids. Germline CDR1 and CDR2: DFQATT and SNEGSKA (reference sequence). The junction had 1 base not matched to a gene; V was cut back by 0 bases and J by 4 bases. The CDR3 region is CSARETGVETQYF. The covered CDR3 bases are TGCAGTGCTAGAGAGACAGGGGTAGAGACC.

Notes on this clone: With the read ending 3 residues before the CDR3 end, the germline J gene is used to fill in that end. V gene TRBV5-6 combines with J gene TRBJ2-7; D tentatively reads TRBD1 or TRBD2 (5 bases each). Trimming removed 4 bases from V and 3 bases from J, with 8 bases in between. The CDR3 totals 12 residues. From germline, CDR1 is SGHDT and CDR2 YYEEEE. CDR3 DNA, as far as it was read: TGTGCCAGCAGCAAGAGGGGCTACGAG. It yields the protein CASSKRGYE. In full, the CDR3 is CASSKRGYEQYF.

With respect to this clone: From the germline J gene comes the end of the CDR3, since the read stops 3 residues before it. J is TRBJ2-7 and V is TRBV23-1, with 7 nucleotides matching TRBD1. TRBV23-1 has ORF status, its function being uncertain. CDR3 length: 13 residues. The trim removed 11 bases at V and 0 bases at J, leaving 7 bases unmatched. The CDR3 sequence is CAGSRGSSYEQYF. The sequenced part of the CDR3 DNA is TGCGCCGGATCCAGGGGGTCCTCCTACGAG.

As regards this clone: The read gets to within 3 residues of the CDR3 end, and the germline J gene fills in the rest. This chain joins TRBV6-2 or TRBV6-3 and TRBJ2-2; 15 bases are a match to TRBD2. Unmatched junction bases numbered 6, after V lost 5 bases and J lost 5 bases. CDR3 length equals 17 residues. The V gene's germline CDR1 is MNHEY and CDR2 SVGEGT. The sequenced part of the CDR3 DNA is TGTGCCAGCAGTAACGGACTAGCGGGGGGGCCTACCGGGGAG. Its translation is CASSNGLAGGPTGE. In full, the CDR3 is CASSNGLAGGPTGELFF.

In regard to this clone: The read terminates 3 residues ahead of where the CDR3 ends, so the germline J gene completes it. The chain carries TRBV2 and TRBJ2-7; D possibly corresponds to TRBD1 (6 bases). CDR3 size: 11 residues. CDR1 is SNHLY, CDR2 FYNNEI, per germline. Trimming cost V 7 bases and J 6 bases, with 10 bases left between them. CDR3 DNA, as far as it was read: TGTGCCAGCAAAGGGGGATCCGAG. Its protein product is CASKGGSE. The whole CDR3 sequence reads CASKGGSEQYF.

In regard to this clone: The sequenced fragment ends 3 residues before the CDR3 boundary, so the rest is inferred from the germline J gene. The gene calls are TRBV7-6 and TRBJ1-1, with D perhaps matching TRBD1 (6 bases). The V end was cut by 5 bases, the J end by 3 bases, with 16 bases between. The germline V gene has CDR1 SGHVS and CDR2 FNYEAQ. This CDR3 is 15 amino acids long. The sequenced part of the CDR3 DNA is TGTGCCAGCAGCCCCGGTTCGGGGGGCTACACTGAA. Encoded protein: CASSPGSGGYTE. The whole CDR3 sequence is CASSPGSGGYTEAFF.

A note on this clone: The sequence runs out 3 residues before the end of the CDR3; the remainder is reconstructed from the germline J gene. The gene calls are TRBV7-9 and TRBJ1-5, with D uncertain. The V end lost 1 base, the J end lost 4 bases, and 11 bases lay between the germline ends. Germline CDR1 is SEHNR and CDR2 is FQNEAQ (reference sequence). The CDR3 covers 15 residues. Partial CDR3 DNA: TGTGCCAGCAGCTTAGACAGCACGATAAATCAGCCC. It encodes CASSLDSTINQP. The full CDR3 reads CASSLDSTINQPQHF. Combining the CDR3 with reference TRBV7-9 and TRBJ1-5 gives the whole variable domain DTGVSQNPRHKITKRGQNVTFRCDPISEHNRLYWYRQTLGQGPEFLTYFQNEAQLEKSRLLSDRFSAERPKGSFSTLEIQRTEQGDSAMYLCASSLDSTINQPQHFGDGTRLSIL.

Note on this clone: The read gets to within 3 residues of the CDR3 end, and the germline J gene fills in the rest. The V call is TRBV5-1, the J call TRBJ2-5, with TRBD1 matching over 8 bases. Germline V gene data show CDR1 as SGHRS and CDR2 as YFSETQ. This CDR3 is 15 amino acids long. V shed 4 bases, J shed 4 bases, and the junction held 9 bases outside the gene matches. CDR3 residues: CASSPGQGVGETQYF. Incomplete CDR3 DNA: TGCGCCAGCAGCCCCGGACAGGGTGTCGGAGAGACC.

Notes on this clone: With the read ending 3 residues before the CDR3 end, the germline J gene is used to fill in that end. The rearrangement uses TRBV12-3 or TRBV12-4 and TRBJ1-2; 8 nucleotides match TRBD1. The CDR3 spans 14 residues. Here the CDR3 reads CASSLTGTGLGYTF. CDR3 DNA, as far as it was read: TGTGCCAGCAGCTTAACCGGGACAGGTCTGGGC.

On this clone: Sequencing ends 3 residues short of the CDR3 end; the germline J gene provides the rest. The chain employs TRBV29-1 and TRBJ1-1; D remains unclear. Germline loops: CDR1 SQVTM, CDR2 ANQGSEA. The V end lost 2 bases, the J end lost 0 bases, and 7 bases lay between the germline ends. The CDR3 runs to 13 residues. CDR3: CSVELNMNTEAFF. The sequenced part of the CDR3 DNA is TGCAGCGTTGAACTGAACATGAACACTGAA.

Concerning this clone itself: The CDR3 end lies 3 residues beyond the end of the read and is filled in from the germline J gene. The chain recombines TRBV2 with TRBJ1-2, with D possibly matching TRBD1 (5 bases). CDR3 size: 12 residues. The germline CDR1 and CDR2 sequences are SNHLY and FYNNEI. The chain's CDR3 is CASSERGIGYTF. CDR3 DNA (partial): TGTGCCAGCAGTGAAAGGGGTATAGGC.

A word on this clone: The CDR3 extends 3 residues past the end of the read, so its final part is completed from the germline J gene. The V call is TRBV2, the J call TRBJ1-2; weak D call: TRBD1 (6 bases). The CDR3 runs 12 residues. Germline V CDR1 and CDR2: SNHLY, FYNNEI. Here the CDR3 reads CASRDTTGGYTF. CDR3 DNA (partial): TGTGCCAGCCGCGACACCACAGGGGGC. Based on the CDR3 plus reference TRBV2 and TRBJ1-2, the full variable domain is EPEVTQTPSHQVTQMGQEVILRCVPISNHLYFYWYRQILGQKVEFLVSFYNNEISEKSEIFDDQFSVERPDGSNFTLKIRSTKLEDSAMYFCASRDTTGGYTFGSGTRLTVV.

About this clone: The missing CDR3 end, 3 residues past where the read stops, is filled in from the germline J gene. This chain links TRBV19 with TRBJ2-3; D possibly corresponds to TRBD2 (6 bases). Germline V gene sequence: CDR1 LNHDA, CDR2 SQIVND (reference sequence). This CDR3 spans 15 amino acids. The CDR3: CASSIGGRRGETQYF. The DNA read from the CDR3 is TGTGCCAGTAGTATAGGGGGAAGGAGGGGAGAGACG. Filled out from reference TRBV19 and TRBJ2-3, the complete variable domain reads DGGITQSPKYLFRKEGQNVTLSCEQNLNHDAMYWYRQDPGQGLRLIYYSQIVNDFQKGDIAEGYSVSREKKESFPLTVTSAQKNPTAFYLCASSIGGRRGETQYFGPGTRLTVL.

Worth noting for this clone: The CDR3 end falls 3 residues outside the read, so it is completed with the germline J gene. This rearrangement joins TRBV7-9 to TRBJ2-7, with D maybe TRBD1 (6 bases). V shed 5 bases and J shed 2 bases, with 16 bases lying between them. The CDR3 loop spans 15 amino acids. CDR1 is SEHNR, CDR2 FQNEAQ, per germline (reference sequence). This CDR3 is CASSVGRTVTYEQYF. CDR3 DNA (partial): TGTGCCAGCAGCGTCGGTCGGACAGTCACCTACGAG.

With respect to this clone: The read terminates 3 residues before the CDR3 end, so the remaining end is supplied by the germline J gene. This CDR3 is also generated by other DNA sequences in the sample. This sequence joins TRBV19 and TRBJ1-1, with TRBD1 matching 12 bases. This CDR3 comprises 15 residues. Looked up from germline, CDR1 is LNHDA and CDR2 is SQIVND (reference sequence). The V segment lost 5 bases and the J segment 5 bases; nucleotides outside the gene matches: 6. The CDR3 sequence is CASSPRDRGLTEAFF. The sequenced part of the CDR3 DNA is TGTGCCAGTAGTCCCCGGGACAGGGGGCTAACTGAA. The complete variable domain, with remaining parts taken from reference TRBV19 and TRBJ1-1, reads DGGITQSPKYLFRKEGQNVTLSCEQNLNHDAMYWYRQDPGQGLRLIYYSQIVNDFQKGDIAEGYSVSREKKESFPLTVTSAQKNPTAFYLCASSPRDRGLTEAFFGQGTRLTVV.

This clone is medium-sized by frequency. The DNA ends 3 residues before the CDR3 does, and the rest of the CDR3 is filled in from the germline J gene. The chain carries TRBV5-4 and TRBJ1-2; D call uncertain. Germline CDR1 SGHNT, CDR2 YYREEE (reference sequence). Trimming pared 6 bases from V and 2 bases from J, leaving 20 bases between. The CDR3 runs to 16 residues. The covered CDR3 bases are TGTGCCAGCACGACCCCACTGAAAAGGGCCAACTATGGC. Its translation is CASTTPLKRANYG. The whole CDR3 protein is CASTTPLKRANYGYTF.

Remarks on this clone: An end of the junction does not agree with germline; a read error may underlie this. The CDR3 extends 3 residues past the end of the read, so its final part is completed from the germline J gene. The chain joins TRBV4-2 to TRBJ1-1; D is ambiguous. This CDR3 is 15 amino acids long. Germline V gene sequence: CDR1 LGHNA, CDR2 YNFKEQ. The covered CDR3 bases are TGCGCCAGCAGCCAAGATCTTTCCGAGGGCGGGGAA. Protein: CASSQDLSEGGE. The entire CDR3 sequence reads CASSQDLSEGGEAFF.